The clone carrying this T cell receptor beta chain was seen a few times. The antigen remains undetermined. This specimen comes from a study of human T cells and chemical hapten exposure. Trimming pared 4 bases from V and 7 bases from J, leaving 10 bases between. This CDR3 region has 12 residues. Germline V gene lookup returns CDR1 SEHNR and CDR2 FQNEAQ (reference sequence). For the library, individual cDNA molecules each received unique molecular identifiers. Authors' processing steps: A per-sample median of approximately 100,000 TCRs was observed, with a range of roughly 20,000 to 750,000. Via MiXCR, TCRdb re-called the 5' RACE reads, giving one row per CDR3 protein. In this record, the V and J calls reflect TCRdb's handling and not the investigators' own analysis. There are 130,000 or so distinct CDR3 sequences in the sample; around 4% occur only once, and over 1.1% lies in the top ten. The total RNA was obtained from whole blood that was not fractionated.

Overall study findings and caveats: Once DPC sensitization occurred, TCRs above 1 in 1000 frequency showed no change.

This TCR derives from a female donor in good health. The chain uses TRBV7-9 and TRBJ1-1; no definite D call. The CDR3 loop is CASSSQSCEAFF. The CDR3 bases are TGTGCCAGCAGCTCGCAGTCTTGTGAAGCTTTCTTT.